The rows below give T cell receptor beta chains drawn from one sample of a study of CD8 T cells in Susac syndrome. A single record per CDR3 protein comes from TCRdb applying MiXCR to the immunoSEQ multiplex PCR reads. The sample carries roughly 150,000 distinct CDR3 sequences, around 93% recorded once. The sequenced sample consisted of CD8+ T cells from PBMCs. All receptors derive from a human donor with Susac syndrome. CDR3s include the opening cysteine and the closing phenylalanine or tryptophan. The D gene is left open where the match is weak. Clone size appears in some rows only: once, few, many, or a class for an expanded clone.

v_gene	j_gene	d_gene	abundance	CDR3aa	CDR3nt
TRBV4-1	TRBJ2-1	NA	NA	CASSPGALDTNEQFF	TGCGCCAGCAGCCCAGGCGCCCTTGATACGAATGAGCAGTTCTTC
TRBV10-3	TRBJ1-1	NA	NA	CAISDPGMNTEAFF	TGTGCCATCAGTGACCCAGGGATGAACACTGAAGCTTTCTTT
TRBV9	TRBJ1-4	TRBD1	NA	CASSPPGTGKEKLFF	TGTGCCAGCAGCCCCCCGGGGACAGGGAAGGAAAAACTGTTTTTT
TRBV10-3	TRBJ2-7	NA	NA	CAISGGQPSSYEQYF	TGTGCCATCAGTGGAGGGCAGCCGAGCTCCTACGAGCAGTACTTC
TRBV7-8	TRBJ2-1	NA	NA	CASSLETVYSSYNEQFF	TGTGCCAGCAGCTTAGAAACCGTATATTCCTCCTACAATGAGCAGTTCTTC
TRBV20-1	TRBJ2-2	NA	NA	CSARGGPGVGSGELFF	TGCAGTGCTAGAGGAGGACCGGGTGTGGGGTCCGGGGAGCTGTTTTTT
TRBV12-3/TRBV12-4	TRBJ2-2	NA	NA	CASMQQIYTGELFF	TGTGCCAGCATGCAACAGATCTACACCGGGGAGCTGTTTTTT
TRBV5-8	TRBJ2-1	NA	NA	CASSLRVQIEQFF	TGTGCCAGCAGCCTTAGAGTACAGATTGAGCAGTTCTTC
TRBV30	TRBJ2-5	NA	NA	CAWSVRWRSTLQETQYF	TGTGCCTGGAGTGTAAGGTGGAGGTCAACATTACAAGAGACCCAGTACTTC
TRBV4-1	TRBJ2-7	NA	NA	CASSQAPAGGVRNEQYF	TGCGCCAGCAGCCAAGCCCCGGCGGGCGGGGTTAGAAACGAGCAGTACTTC
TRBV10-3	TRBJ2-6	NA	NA	CAIRQTGAGANVLTF	TGTGCCATCAGACAGACCGGGGCTGGGGCCAACGTCCTGACTTTC
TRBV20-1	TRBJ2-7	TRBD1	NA	CSATGQTNSYEQYF	TGCAGTGCCACGGGACAGACAAACTCCTACGAGCAGTACTTC
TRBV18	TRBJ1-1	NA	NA	CASSPEVIRTEAFF	TGTGCCAGCTCACCAGAGGTTATAAGGACTGAAGCTTTCTTT
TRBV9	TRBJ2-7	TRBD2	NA	CASSTSGRGNEQYF	TGTGCCAGCAGTACTAGCGGGAGGGGCAACGAGCAGTACTTC
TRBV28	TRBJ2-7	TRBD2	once	CASRPTSGSEGEQYF	TGTGCCAGCAGACCTACTAGCGGGAGCGAGGGCGAGCAGTACTTC
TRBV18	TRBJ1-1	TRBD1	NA	CASSPRQGWEADTEAFF	TGTGCCAGCTCACCCCGACAGGGATGGGAGGCTGACACTGAAGCTTTCTTT
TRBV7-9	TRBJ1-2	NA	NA	CASSAGFYGYTF	TGTGCCAGCAGCGCAGGATTCTATGGCTACACCTTC